This T cell receptor (beta chain) was recovered during a study of cytomegalovirus exposure and HLA in healthy donors. As for the study in general: From donors who were HLA-typed, an early data release held about 85 million unique TCRs.

The PCR ran on 60 Vbeta and 13 Jbeta primers. Some clones are missing from TCRdb's copy, which holds only in-frame ones; the method was immunoSEQ multiplex PCR. The sample shows 150,000 to 200,000 clones, 82% of them seen only once. The sequencing sample was made of PBMCs. The TCR was taken from a man in his forties in good health and CMV-seronegative.

CDR3 loop: CASSQWGQGSEKLFF. CDR3 DNA: TGTGCCAGCAGCCAATGGGGACAGGGCTCGGAAAAACTGTTTTTT. The chain is built from TRBV14 and TRBJ1-4; 9 bases agree with TRBD1. J lost 8 bases, V lost 2 bases, and 6 bases had no gene match. The germline CDR1 and CDR2 sequences are SGHDN and FVKESK. The CDR3 is made up of 15 amino acids.